Sequencing of this T cell receptor beta chain was carried out in a study of CD8 T cells in ankylosing spondylitis. Study results and limitations: Several highly homologous variants formed a TCR beta motif that appeared characteristic of ankylosing spondylitis blood.

With respect to this clonotype: Its antigen is still unknown.

TCRdb reprocessed the 5' RACE reads via MiXCR and lists one record per CDR3 protein. The sample records about 440,000 distinct CDR3 sequences, about a sixth being singletons. Trimming left V 7 bases short and J 2 bases short, with 12 bases between. This CDR3 has 15 residues. Germline V lookup: CDR1 MNHNS, CDR2 SASEGT. The TCR originated in a male donor with ankylosing spondylitis. The sequencing sample was made of blood, either unsorted or a sorted T cell fraction (not recorded which). The rearrangement joins TRBV6-1 to TRBJ1-6, with D possibly TRBD1 on 5 matching bases. In DNA form, the CDR3 reads TGTGCCAGCAAAGCAGGGTTGACCTATAATTCACCCCTCCACTTT. Encoded protein: CASKAGLTYNSPLHF.